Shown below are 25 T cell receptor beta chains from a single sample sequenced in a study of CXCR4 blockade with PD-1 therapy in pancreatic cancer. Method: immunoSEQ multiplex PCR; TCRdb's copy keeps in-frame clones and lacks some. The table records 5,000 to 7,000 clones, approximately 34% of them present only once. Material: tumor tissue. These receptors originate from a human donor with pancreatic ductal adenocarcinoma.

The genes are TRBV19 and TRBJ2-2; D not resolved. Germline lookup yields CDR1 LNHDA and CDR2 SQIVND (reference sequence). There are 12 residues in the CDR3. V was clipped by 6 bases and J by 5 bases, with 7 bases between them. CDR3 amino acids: CASRTDTGELFF. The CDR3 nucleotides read TGTGCCAGTAGGACGGATACCGGGGAGCTGTTTTTT. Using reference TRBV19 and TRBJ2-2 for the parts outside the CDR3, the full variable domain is DGGITQSPKYLFRKEGQNVTLSCEQNLNHDAMYWYRQDPGQGLRLIYYSQIVNDFQKGDIAEGYSVSREKKESFPLTVTSAQKNPTAFYLCASRTDTGELFFGEGSRLTVL.

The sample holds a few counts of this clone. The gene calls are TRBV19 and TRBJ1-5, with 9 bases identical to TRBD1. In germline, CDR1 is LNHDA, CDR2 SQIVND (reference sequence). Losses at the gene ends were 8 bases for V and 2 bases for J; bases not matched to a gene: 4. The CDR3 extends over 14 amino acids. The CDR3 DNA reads TGTGCCAGTTCCCGGACAGGGGGCAATCAGCCCCAGCATTTT. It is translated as CASSRTGGNQPQHF.

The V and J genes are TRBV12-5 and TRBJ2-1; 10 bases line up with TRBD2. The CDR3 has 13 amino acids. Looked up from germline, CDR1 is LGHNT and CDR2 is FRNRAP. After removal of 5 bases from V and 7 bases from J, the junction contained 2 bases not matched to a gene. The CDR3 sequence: CASGGGLANEQFF. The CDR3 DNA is TGTGCTAGTGGTGGGGGACTAGCGAATGAGCAGTTCTTC.

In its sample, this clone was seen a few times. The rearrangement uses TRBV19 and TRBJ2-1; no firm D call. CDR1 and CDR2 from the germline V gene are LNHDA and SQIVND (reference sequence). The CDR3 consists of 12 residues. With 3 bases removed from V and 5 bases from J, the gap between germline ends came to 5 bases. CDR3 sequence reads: CASSIGHNEQFF. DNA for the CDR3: TGTGCCAGTAGTATTGGCCACAATGAGCAGTTCTTC.

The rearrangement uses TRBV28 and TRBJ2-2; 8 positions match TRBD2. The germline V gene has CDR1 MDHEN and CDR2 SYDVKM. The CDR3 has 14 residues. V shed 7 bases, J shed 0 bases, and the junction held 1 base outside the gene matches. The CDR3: CASIAGPNTGELFF. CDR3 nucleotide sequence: TGTGCCAGCATAGCGGGACCGAACACCGGGGAGCTGTTTTTT.

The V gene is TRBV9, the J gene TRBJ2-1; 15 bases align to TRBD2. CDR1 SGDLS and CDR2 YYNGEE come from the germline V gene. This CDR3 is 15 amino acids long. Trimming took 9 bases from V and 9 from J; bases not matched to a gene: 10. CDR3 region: CAIPGTSGRRGEQFF. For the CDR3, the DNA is TGTGCCATCCCAGGGACTAGCGGGAGGAGGGGTGAGCAGTTCTTC.

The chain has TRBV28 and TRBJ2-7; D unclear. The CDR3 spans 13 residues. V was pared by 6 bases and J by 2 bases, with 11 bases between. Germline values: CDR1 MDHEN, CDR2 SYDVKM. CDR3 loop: CASRTSGAYEQYF. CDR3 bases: TGTGCCAGCAGGACTTCTGGGGCCTACGAGCAGTACTTC.

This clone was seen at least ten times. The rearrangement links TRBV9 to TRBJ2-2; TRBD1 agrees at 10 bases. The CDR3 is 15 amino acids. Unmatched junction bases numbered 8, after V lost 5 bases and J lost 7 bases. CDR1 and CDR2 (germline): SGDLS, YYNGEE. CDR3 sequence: CASRPGQGLDGELFF. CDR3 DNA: TGTGCCAGCAGACCGGGACAGGGGTTGGACGGGGAGCTGTTTTTT.

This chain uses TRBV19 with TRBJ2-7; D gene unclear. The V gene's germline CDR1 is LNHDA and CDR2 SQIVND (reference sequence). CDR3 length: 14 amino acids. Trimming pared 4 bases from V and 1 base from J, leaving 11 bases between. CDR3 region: CASSTERQSYEQYF. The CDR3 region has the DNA TGTGCCAGTAGTACGGAAAGGCAGTCCTACGAGCAGTACTTC.

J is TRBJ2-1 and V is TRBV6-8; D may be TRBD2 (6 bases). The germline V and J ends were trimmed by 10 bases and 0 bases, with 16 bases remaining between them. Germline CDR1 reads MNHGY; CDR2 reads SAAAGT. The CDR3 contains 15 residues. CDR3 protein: CAIRTGVGSYNEQFF. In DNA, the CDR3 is TGTGCCATCAGGACGGGAGTCGGCTCCTACAATGAGCAGTTCTTC.

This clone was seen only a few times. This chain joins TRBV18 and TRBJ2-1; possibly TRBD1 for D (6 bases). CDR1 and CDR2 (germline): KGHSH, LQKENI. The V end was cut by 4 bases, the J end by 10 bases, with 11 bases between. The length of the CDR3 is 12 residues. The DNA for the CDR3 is TGTGCCAGCTCACAGGACAGAGAAGAGCAGTTCTTC. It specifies CASSQDREEQFF.

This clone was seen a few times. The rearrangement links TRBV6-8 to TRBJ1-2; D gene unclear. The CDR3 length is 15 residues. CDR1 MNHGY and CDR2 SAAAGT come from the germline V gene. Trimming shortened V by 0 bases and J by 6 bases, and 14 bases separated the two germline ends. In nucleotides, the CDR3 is TGTGCCAGCAGTTACTCCCAGGATTGGGGAGATGGCTACACCTTC. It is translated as CASSYSQDWGDGYTF.

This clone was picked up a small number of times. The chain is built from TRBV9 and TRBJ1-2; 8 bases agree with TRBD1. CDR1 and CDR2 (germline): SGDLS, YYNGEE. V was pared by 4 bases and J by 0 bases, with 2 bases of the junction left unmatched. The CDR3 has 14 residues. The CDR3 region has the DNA TGTGCCAGCAGCAGACAGGGGTCTAACTATGGCTACACCTTC. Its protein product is CASSRQGSNYGYTF.

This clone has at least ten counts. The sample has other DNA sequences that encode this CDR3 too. CDR3 in amino acids: CASSYSGWETQYF. The CDR3 DNA follows: TGTGCCAGCAGTTACTCGGGGTGGGAGACCCAGTACTTC. V and J are TRBV6-8 and TRBJ2-5; D unclear. V dropped 0 bases and J dropped 5 bases, with 7 bases sitting between them. Germline V gene lookup returns CDR1 MNHGY and CDR2 SAAAGT. The CDR3 has 13 amino acids.

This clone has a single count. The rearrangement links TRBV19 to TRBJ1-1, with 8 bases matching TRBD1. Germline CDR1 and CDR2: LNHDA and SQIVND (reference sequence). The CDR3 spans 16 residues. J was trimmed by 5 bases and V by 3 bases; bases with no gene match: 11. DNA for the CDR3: TGTGCCAGTAGTATCTTGGGCAGGGGGCAAAGGACTGAAGCTTTCTTT. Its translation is CASSILGRGQRTEAFF.

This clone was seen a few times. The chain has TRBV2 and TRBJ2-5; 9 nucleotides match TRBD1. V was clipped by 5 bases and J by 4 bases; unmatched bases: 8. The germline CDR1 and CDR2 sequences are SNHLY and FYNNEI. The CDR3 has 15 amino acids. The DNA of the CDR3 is TGTGCCAGCAGTCCCGACCGGGACAGGGCAGAGACCCAGTACTTC. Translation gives CASSPDRDRAETQYF.

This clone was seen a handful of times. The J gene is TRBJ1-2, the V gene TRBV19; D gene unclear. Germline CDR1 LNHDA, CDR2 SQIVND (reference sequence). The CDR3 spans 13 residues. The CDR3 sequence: CAISPTGGVGYTF. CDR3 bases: TGTGCGATTAGCCCGACGGGCGGGGTCGGCTACACCTTC.

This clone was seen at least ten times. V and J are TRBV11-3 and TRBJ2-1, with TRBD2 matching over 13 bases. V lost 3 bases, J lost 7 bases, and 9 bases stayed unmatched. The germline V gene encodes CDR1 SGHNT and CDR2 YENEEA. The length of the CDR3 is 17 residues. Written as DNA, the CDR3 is TGTGCCAGCAGCTTGACCGCCGGGACTAGCGGGACAAATGAGCAGTTCTTC. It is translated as CASSLTAGTSGTNEQFF.

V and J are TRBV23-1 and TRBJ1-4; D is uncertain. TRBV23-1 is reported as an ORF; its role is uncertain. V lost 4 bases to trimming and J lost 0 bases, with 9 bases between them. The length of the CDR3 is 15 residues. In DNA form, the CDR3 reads TGCGCCAGCAGTCCCAGGTTGGCAACTAATGAAAAACTGTTTTTT. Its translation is CASSPRLATNEKLFF.

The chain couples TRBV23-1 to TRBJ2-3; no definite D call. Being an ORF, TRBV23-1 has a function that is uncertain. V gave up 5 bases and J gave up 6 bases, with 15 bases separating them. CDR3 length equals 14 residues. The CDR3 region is CASSSRSRTDTQYF. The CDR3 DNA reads TGCGCCAGCAGTTCTAGGTCCCGGACCGATACGCAGTATTTT.

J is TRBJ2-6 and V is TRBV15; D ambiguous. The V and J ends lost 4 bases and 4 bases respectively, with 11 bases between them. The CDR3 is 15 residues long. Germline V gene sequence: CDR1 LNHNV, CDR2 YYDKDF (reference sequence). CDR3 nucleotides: TGTGCCACCAGCATCCAGGCGCAAGGGGCCAACGTCCTGACTTTC. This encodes CATSIQAQGANVLTF.

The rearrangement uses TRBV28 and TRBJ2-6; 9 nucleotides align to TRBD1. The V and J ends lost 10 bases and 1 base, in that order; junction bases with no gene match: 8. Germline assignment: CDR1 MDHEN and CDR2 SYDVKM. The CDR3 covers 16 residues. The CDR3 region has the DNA TGTGCCATCACAGGGGGCGAGGTATCTGGGGCCAACGTCCTGACTTTC. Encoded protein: CAITGGEVSGANVLTF.

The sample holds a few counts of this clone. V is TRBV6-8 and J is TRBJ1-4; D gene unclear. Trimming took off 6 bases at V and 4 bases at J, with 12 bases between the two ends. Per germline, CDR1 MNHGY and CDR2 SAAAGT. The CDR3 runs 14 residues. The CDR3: CASSEGSLNEKLFF. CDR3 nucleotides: TGTGCCAGCAGCGAGGGCTCACTTAATGAAAAACTGTTTTTT.

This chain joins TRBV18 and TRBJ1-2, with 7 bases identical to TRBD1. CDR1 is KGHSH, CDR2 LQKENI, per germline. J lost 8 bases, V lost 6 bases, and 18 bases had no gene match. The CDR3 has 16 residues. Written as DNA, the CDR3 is TGTGCCAGCTCCACCGGTATAGACAGGGCGGCCGGCGGCTACACCTTC. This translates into CASSTGIDRAAGGYTF.

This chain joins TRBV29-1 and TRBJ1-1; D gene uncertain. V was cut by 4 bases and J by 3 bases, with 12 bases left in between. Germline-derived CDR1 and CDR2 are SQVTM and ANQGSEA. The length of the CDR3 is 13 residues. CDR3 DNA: TGCAGCGTTGTTAGGGCGCCGGACACTGAAGCTTTCTTT. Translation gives CSVVRAPDTEAFF.